This T cell receptor beta chain was identified during a study of blood T cell repertoires in COVID-19. Study background: Whether acute or convalescent, the COVID-19 samples came from the United States, Italy and Spain. The cDNA or gDNA used as material had been derived from T cells, B-cell-depleted T cells, or PBMCs.

There are 15 residues in the CDR3. Germline V gives CDR1 MNHEY, CDR2 SVGAGI. Trimming shortened V by 2 bases and J by 2 bases, and 13 bases separated the two germline ends. In the original analysis: Estimated nucleated cell counts came from reference gene primer amplification. Sequenced by immunoSEQ multiplex PCR; TCRdb stores in-frame clones only, minus some. That table is the source of V, J and clone size, and D and trimming were worked out from the DNA. The sample carries 300,000 or so clones, roughly 82% recorded once. This chain uses TRBV6-5 with TRBJ2-7; possible D gene TRBD1, 5 bases. Material: peripheral blood. This TCR derives from a woman aged 45-65 years with acute or convalescent COVID-19. CDR3 DNA sequence: TGTGCCAGCAGTTACAGACCAGAGACAGCCTACGAGCAGTACTTC. Its protein is CASSYRPETAYEQYF.